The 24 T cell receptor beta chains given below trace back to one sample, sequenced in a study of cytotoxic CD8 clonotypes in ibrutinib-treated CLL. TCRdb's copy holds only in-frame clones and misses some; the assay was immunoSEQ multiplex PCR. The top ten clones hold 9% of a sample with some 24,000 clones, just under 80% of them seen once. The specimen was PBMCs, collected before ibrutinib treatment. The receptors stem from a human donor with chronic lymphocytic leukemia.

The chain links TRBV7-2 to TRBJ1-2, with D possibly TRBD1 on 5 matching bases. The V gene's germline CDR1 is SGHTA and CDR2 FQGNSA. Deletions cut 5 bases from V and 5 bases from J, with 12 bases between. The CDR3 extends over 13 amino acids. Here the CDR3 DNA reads TGTGCCAGCAGCCCAGTGGAGGGGTATGGCTACACCTTC. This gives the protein CASSPVEGYGYTF.

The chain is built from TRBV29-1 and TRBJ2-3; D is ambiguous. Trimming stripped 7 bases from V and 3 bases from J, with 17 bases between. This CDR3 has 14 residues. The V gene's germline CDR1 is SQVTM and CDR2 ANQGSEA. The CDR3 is CSANGGSMTDTQYF. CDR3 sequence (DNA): TGCAGCGCTAACGGCGGATCGATGACAGATACGCAGTATTTT.

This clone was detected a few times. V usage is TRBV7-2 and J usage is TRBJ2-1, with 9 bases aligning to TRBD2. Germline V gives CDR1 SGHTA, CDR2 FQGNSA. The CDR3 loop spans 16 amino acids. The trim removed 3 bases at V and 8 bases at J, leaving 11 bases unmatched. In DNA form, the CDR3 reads TGTGCCAGCAGCTTGCTTAGGCGGGAGGGCCTGGATGAGCAGTTCTTC. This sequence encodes CASSLLRREGLDEQFF.

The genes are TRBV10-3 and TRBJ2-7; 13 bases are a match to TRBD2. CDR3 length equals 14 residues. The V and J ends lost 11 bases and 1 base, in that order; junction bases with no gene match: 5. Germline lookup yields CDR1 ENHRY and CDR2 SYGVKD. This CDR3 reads CAGGTSGNSYEQYF. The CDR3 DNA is TGTGCCGGAGGGACTAGCGGGAATTCCTACGAGCAGTACTTC.

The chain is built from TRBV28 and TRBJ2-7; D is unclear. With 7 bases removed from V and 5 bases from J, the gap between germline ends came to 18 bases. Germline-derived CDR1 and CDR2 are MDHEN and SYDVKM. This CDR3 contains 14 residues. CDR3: CASKVSPANHEQYF. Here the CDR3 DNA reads TGTGCCAGCAAGGTGAGCCCTGCAAACCACGAGCAGTACTTC.

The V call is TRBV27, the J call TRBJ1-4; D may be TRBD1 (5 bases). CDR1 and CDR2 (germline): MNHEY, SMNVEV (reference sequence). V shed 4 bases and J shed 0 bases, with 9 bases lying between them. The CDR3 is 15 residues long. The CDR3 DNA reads TGTGCCAGCAGTTGGGGACGGACAACTAATGAAAAACTGTTTTTT. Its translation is CASSWGRTTNEKLFF. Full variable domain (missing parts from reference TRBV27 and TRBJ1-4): EAQVTQNPRYLITVTGKKLTVTCSQNMNHEYMSWYRQDPGLGLRQIYYSMNVEVTDKGDVPEGYKVSRKEKRNFPLILESPSPNQTSLYFCASSWGRTTNEKLFFGSGTQLSVL.

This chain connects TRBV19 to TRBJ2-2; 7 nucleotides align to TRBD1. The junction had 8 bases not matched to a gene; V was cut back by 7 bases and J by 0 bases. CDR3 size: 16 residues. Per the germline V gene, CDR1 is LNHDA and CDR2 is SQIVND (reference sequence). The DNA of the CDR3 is TGTGCCAGTACCCCCCCCGGGACAGCGAACACCGGGGAGCTGTTTTTT. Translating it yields CASTPPGTANTGELFF.

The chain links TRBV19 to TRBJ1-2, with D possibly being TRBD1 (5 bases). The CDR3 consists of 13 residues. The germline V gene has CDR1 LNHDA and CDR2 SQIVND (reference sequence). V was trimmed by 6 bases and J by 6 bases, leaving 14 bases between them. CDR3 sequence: CASRVAGFDGYTF. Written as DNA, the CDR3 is TGTGCCAGTAGAGTCGCAGGGTTCGATGGCTACACCTTC.

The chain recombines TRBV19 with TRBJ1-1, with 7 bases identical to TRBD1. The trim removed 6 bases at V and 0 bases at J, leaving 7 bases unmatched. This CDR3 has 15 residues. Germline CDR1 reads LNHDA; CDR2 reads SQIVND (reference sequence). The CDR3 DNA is TGTGCCAGTAGCCGGACAGGACCTTTGAACACTGAAGCTTTCTTT. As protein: CASSRTGPLNTEAFF.

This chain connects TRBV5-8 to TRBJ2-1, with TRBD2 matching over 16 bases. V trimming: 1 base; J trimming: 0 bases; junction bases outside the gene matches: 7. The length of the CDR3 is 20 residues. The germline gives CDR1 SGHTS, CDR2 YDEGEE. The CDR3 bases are TGTGCCAGCAGCTTGTGGGGACTAGCGGGAGGGATCAGCTCCTACAATGAGCAGTTCTTC. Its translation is CASSLWGLAGGISSYNEQFF. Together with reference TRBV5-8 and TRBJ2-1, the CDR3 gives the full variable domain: EAGVTQSPTHLIKTRGQQATLRCSPISGHTSVYWYQQALGLGLQFLLWYDEGEERNRGNFPPRFSGRQFPNYSSELNVNALELEDSALYLCASSLWGLAGGISSYNEQFFGPGTRLTVL.

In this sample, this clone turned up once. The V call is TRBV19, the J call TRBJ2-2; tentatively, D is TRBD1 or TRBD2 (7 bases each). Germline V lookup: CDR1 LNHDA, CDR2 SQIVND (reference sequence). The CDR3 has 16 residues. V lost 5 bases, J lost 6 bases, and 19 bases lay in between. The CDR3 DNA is TGTGCCAGTAGTGAGCGGGACAGATTGGACGCCGGGGAGCTGTTTTTT. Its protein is CASSERDRLDAGELFF.

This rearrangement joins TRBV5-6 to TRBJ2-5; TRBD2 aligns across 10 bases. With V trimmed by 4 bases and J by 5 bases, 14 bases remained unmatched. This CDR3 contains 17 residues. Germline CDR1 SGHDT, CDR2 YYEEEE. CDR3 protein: CASSRSGLAERGETQYF. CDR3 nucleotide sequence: TGTGCCAGCAGCCGAAGTGGACTAGCGGAGAGGGGCGAGACCCAGTACTTC.

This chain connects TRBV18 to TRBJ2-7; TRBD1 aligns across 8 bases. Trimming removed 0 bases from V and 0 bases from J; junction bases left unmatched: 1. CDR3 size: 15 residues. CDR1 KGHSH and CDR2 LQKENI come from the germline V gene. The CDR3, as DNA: TGTGCCAGCTCACCACCGGGACAGGCCTCCTACGAGCAGTACTTC. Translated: CASSPPGQASYEQYF.

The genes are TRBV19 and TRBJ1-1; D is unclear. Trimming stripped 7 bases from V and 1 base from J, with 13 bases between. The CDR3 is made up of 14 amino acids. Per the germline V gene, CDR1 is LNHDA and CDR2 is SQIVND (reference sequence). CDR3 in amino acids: CASTLFATNTEAFF. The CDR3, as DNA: TGTGCCAGTACTCTCTTCGCAACGAACACTGAAGCTTTCTTT.

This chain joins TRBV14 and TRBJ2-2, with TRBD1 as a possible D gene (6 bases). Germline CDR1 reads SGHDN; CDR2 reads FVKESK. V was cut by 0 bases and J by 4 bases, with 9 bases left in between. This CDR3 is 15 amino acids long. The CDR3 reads CASSQEIGGTGELFF. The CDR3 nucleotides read TGTGCCAGCAGCCAAGAGATAGGGGGCACCGGGGAGCTGTTTTTT.

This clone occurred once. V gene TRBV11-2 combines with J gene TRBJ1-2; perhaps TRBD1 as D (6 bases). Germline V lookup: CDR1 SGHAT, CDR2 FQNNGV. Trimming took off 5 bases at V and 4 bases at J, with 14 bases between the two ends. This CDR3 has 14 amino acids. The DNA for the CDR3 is TGTGCCAGCAGCCTAGGGCAGGGGACCTATGGCTACACCTTC. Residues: CASSLGQGTYGYTF.

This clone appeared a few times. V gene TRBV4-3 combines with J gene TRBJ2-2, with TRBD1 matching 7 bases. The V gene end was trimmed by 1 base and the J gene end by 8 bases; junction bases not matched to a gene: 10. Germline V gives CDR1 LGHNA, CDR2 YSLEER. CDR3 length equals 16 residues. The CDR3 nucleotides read TGCGCCAGCAGCCAAGTAACGCCGCAGGGGGTGGGGGAGCTGTTTTTT. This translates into CASSQVTPQGVGELFF.

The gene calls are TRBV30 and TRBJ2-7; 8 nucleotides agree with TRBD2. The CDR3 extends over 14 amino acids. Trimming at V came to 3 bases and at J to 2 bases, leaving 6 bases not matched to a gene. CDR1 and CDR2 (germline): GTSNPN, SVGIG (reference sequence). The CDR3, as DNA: TGTGCCTGGAGGTCAAAGCGGGGGACCTACGAGCAGTACTTC. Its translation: CAWRSKRGTYEQYF.

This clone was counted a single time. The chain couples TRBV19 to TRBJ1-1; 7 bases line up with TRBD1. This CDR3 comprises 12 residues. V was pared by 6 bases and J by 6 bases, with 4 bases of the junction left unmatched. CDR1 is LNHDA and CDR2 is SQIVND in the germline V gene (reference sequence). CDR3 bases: TGTGCCAGTAGGACAGGGACCGCTGAAGCTTTCTTT. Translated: CASRTGTAEAFF.

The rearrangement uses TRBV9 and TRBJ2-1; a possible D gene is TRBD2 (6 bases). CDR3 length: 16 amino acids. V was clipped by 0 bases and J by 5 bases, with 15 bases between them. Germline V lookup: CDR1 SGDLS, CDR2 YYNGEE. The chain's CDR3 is CASSVEVGGSNNEQFF. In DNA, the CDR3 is TGTGCCAGCAGCGTAGAGGTGGGAGGCTCTAACAATGAGCAGTTCTTC.

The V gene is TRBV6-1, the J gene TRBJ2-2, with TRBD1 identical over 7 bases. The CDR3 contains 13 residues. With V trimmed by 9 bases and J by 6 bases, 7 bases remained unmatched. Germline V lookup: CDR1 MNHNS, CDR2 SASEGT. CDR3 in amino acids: CASLGQGAGELFF. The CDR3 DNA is TGTGCCAGTCTCGGTCAGGGGGCCGGGGAGCTGTTTTTT.

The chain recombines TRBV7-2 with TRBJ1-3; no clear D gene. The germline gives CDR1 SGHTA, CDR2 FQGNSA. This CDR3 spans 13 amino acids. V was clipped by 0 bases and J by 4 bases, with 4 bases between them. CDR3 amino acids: CASSLAGGNTIYF. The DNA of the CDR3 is TGTGCCAGCAGCTTAGCCGGGGGAAACACCATATATTTT.

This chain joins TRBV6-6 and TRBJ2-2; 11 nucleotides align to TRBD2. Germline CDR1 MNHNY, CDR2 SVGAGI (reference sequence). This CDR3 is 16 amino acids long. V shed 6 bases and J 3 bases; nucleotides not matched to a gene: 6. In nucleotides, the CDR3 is TGTGCCAGCAGCGAGGGGGGACTAGCGGACACCGGGGAGCTGTTTTTT. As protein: CASSEGGLADTGELFF.

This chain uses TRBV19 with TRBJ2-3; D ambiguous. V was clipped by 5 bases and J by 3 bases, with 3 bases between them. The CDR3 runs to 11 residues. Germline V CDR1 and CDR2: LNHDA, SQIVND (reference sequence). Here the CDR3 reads CASSQTDTQYF. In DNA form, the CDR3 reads TGTGCCAGTAGTCAAACAGATACGCAGTATTTT.